The clone carrying this T cell receptor beta chain showed up just once. The sample originates from a study of blood T cell repertoires in COVID-19. The CDR3 has 15 amino acids. Losses at the gene ends were 3 bases for V and 1 base for J; bases not matched to a gene: 3. Germline V gene sequence: CDR1 MGHRA, CDR2 YSYEKL. Sequencing was performed with immunoSEQ multiplex PCR; in TCRdb, only in-frame clones are kept and a portion is missing. The table lists 250,000 to 350,000 clones, about 90% of them singletons. The TCR comes from a man in his late teens or twenties with active or convalescent COVID-19. The chain couples TRBV4-1 to TRBJ1-1; 9 bases match TRBD1. Input material: peripheral blood. CDR3 loop: CASSHPTGGNTEAFF. CDR3 DNA sequence: TGCGCCAGCAGCCACCCGACAGGGGGGAACACTGAAGCTTTCTTT.